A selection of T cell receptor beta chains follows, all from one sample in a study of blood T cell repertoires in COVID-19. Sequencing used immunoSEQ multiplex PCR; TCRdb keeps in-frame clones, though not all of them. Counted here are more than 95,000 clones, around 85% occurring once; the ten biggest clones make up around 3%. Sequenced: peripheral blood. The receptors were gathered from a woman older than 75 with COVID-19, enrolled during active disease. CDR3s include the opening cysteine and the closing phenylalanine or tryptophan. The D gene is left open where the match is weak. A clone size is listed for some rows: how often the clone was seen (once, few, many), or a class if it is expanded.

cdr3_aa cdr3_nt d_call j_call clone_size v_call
CASRETGSSGANVLTF TGTGCCAGTAGGGAGACAGGGAGCTCTGGGGCCAACGTCCTGACTTTC TRBD1 TRBJ2-6 NA TRBV19
CASSVQPRQGAYEQYF TGTGCCAGCAGTGTCCAACCTAGACAGGGGGCCTACGAGCAGTACTTC TRBD1 TRBJ2-7 NA TRBV6-1
CASSYGLAATYEQYF TGTGCCAGCAGTTACGGACTAGCGGCAACCTACGAGCAGTACTTC TRBD2 TRBJ2-7 NA TRBV6-2/TRBV6-3
CSARQAIEAFF TGCAGTGCTCGGCAGGCCATTGAAGCTTTCTTT NA TRBJ1-1 NA TRBV20-1
CASSLGGGNNEQFF TGTGCCAGCAGCTTGGGGGGAGGGAACAATGAGCAGTTCTTC TRBD2 TRBJ2-1 few TRBV11-3
CASSRGTTSTDTQYF TGCGCCAGCAGCCGCGGGACCACTAGCACAGATACGCAGTATTTT NA TRBJ2-3 NA TRBV5-1
CASTGQAEAFF TGTGCCAGCACCGGACAGGCTGAAGCTTTCTTT TRBD1 TRBJ1-1 NA TRBV6-5
CASSWGQNTGELFF TGCGCCAGCAGCTGGGGACAGAACACCGGGGAGCTGTTTTTT NA TRBJ2-2 NA TRBV5-1
CASRVGGQPQHF TGTGCCAGCAGAGTGGGGGGTCAGCCCCAGCATTTT NA TRBJ1-5 once TRBV28
CASSVEAGPQYF TGTGCCAGCAGCGTAGAGGCGGGTCCGCAGTATTTT NA TRBJ2-3 NA TRBV9
CASSQDPQGCTEAFF TGTGCCAGCAGCCAAGATCCCCAGGGCTGCACTGAAGCTTTCTTT NA TRBJ1-1 NA TRBV3-1/TRBV3-2
CASSISDRDLIGGANVLTF TGTGCCAGTAGTATTTCGGACAGGGATTTGATAGGTGGGGCCAACGTCCTGACTTTC TRBD1 TRBJ2-6 once TRBV19
CASSSQTGDSLSYEQYF TGTGCCAGCAGCTCACAAACAGGGGACAGTCTCTCCTACGAGCAGTACTTC TRBD1 TRBJ2-7 NA TRBV7-9
CASTWGQGGSYEQYF TGTGCCAGCACCTGGGGTCAGGGAGGCTCCTACGAGCAGTACTTC NA TRBJ2-7 NA TRBV28
CASSSSGVTGELFF TGTGCCAGCAGTTCATCAGGGGTTACCGGGGAGCTGTTTTTT NA TRBJ2-2 NA TRBV6-5
CASSPLGQYQVETQYF TGTGCCAGCTCACCCCTGGGACAGTACCAGGTGGAGACCCAGTACTTC TRBD1 TRBJ2-5 NA TRBV18
CASSTTGSSYNEQFF TGTGCCAGCAGCACGACAGGTTCCTCCTACAATGAGCAGTTCTTC NA TRBJ2-1 NA TRBV13
CASSIVGAAQHF TGTGCCAGTAGTATAGTGGGGGCAGCCCAGCATTTT NA TRBJ1-5 NA TRBV19
CASSDSYGYTF TGCGCCAGCAGCGACAGCTATGGCTACACCTTC NA TRBJ1-2 NA TRBV5-1
CASSSGTSSPYEQYF TGTGCCAGCAGTTCCGGGACTAGTTCTCCCTACGAGCAGTACTTC TRBD2 TRBJ2-7 once TRBV28
CASSPQVSSGNTIYF TGTGCCAGCAGCCCCCAGGTGAGCTCTGGAAACACCATATATTTT NA TRBJ1-3 NA TRBV5-5
CASSPGADSYEQYF TGTGCCAGCAGCCCAGGAGCGGATTCCTACGAGCAGTACTTC NA TRBJ2-7 NA TRBV5-4